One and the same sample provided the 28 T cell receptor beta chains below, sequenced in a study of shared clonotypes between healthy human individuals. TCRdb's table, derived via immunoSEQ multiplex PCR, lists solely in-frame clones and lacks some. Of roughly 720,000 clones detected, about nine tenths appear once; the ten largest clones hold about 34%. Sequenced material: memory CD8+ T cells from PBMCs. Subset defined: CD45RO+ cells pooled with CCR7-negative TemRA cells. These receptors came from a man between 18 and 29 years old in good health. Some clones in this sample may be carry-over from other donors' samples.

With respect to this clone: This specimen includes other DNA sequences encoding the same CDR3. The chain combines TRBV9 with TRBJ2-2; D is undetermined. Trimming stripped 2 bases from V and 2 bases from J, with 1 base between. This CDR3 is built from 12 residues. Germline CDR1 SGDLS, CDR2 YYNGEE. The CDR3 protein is CASSVNTGELFF. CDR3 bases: TGTGCCAGCAGCGTTAACACCGGGGAGCTGTTTTTT.

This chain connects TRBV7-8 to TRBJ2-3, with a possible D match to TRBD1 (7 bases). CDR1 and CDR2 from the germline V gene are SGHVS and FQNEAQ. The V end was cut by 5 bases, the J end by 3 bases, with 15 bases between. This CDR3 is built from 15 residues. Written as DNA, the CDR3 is TGTGCCAGCAGCGCTTCCAGGGGGAGGACAGATACGCAGTATTTT. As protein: CASSASRGRTDTQYF.

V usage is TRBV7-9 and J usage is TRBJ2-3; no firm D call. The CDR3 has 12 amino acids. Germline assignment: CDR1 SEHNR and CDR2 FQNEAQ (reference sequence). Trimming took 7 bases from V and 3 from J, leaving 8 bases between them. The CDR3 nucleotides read TGTGCCAGCATTAACGGGACAGATACGCAGTATTTT. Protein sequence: CASINGTDTQYF.

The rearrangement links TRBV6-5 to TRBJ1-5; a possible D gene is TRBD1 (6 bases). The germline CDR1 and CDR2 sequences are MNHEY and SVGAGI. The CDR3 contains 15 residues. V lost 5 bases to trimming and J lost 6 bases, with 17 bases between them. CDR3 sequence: CASSPTGGGGQPQHF. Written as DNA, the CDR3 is TGTGCCAGCAGTCCGACAGGAGGAGGGGGTCAGCCCCAGCATTTT.

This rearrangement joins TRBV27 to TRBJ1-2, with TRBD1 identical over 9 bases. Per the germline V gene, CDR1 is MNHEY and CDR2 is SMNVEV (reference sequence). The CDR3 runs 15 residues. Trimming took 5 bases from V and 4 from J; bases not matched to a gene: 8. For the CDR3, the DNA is TGTGCCAGCAGTCCGCGGACAGGGGCAGGCTATGGCTACACCTTC. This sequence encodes CASSPRTGAGYGYTF.

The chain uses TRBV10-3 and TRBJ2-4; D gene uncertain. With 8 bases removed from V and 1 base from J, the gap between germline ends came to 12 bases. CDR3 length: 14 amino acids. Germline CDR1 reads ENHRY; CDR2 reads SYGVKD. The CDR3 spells CAIPLMRAKNIQYF. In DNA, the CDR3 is TGTGCCATCCCCCTTATGAGGGCCAAAAACATTCAGTACTTC.

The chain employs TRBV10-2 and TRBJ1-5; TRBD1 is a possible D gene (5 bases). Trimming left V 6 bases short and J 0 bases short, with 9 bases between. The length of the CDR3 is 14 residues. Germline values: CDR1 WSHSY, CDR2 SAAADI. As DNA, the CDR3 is TGCGCCAGCAGAGGGGTTGGTAGCAATCAGCCCCAGCATTTT. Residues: CASRGVGSNQPQHF.

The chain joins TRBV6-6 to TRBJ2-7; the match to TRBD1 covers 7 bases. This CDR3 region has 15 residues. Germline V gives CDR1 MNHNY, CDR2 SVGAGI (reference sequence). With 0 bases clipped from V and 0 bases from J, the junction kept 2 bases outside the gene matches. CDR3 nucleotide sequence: TGTGCCAGCAGTTACTCAGCAGGGGGCTCCTACGAGCAGTACTTC. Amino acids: CASSYSAGGSYEQYF.

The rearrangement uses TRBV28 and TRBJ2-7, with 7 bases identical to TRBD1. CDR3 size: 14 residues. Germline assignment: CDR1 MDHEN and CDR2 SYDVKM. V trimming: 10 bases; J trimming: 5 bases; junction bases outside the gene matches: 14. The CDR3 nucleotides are TGTGCCATCCACCTCAGGGGGACGGTCGACGAGCAGTACTTC. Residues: CAIHLRGTVDEQYF.

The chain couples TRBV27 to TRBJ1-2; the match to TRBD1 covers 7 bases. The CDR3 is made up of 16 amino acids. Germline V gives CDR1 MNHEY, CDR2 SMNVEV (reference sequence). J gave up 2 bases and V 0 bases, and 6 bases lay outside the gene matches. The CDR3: CASSLSIGTVNYGYTF. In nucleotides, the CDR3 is TGTGCCAGCAGTTTATCGATAGGGACAGTGAACTATGGCTACACCTTC.

CDR3 sequence: CATSSRGSAEAFF. The CDR3 region has the DNA TGTGCCACCAGCAGTCGGGGTAGCGCTGAAGCTTTCTTT. The V and J genes are TRBV15 and TRBJ1-1; D ambiguous. This CDR3 comprises 13 residues. Germline V gives CDR1 LNHNV, CDR2 YYDKDF (reference sequence). V was trimmed by 3 bases and J by 6 bases, leaving 11 bases between them.

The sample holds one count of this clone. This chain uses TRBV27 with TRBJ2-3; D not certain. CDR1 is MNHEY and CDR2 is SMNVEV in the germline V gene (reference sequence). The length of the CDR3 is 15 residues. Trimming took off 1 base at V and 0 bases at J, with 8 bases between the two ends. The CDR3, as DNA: TGTGCCAGCAGTTTATTTCCGGTTAGCACAGATACGCAGTATTTT. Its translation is CASSLFPVSTDTQYF.

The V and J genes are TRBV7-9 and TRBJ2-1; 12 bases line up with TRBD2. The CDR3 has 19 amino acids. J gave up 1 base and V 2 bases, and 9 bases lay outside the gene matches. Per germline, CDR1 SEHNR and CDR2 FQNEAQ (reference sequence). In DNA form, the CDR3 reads TGTGCCAGCAGCTTATTCGCTAGCGGGAGGGCTGGGTCCTACAATGAGCAGTTCTTC. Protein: CASSLFASGRAGSYNEQFF.

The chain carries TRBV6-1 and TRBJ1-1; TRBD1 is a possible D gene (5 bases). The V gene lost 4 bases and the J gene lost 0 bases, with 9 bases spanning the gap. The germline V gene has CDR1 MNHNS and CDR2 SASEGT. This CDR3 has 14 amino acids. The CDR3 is CASSAGGLNTEAFF. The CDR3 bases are TGTGCCAGCAGTGCGGGGGGATTGAACACTGAAGCTTTCTTT.

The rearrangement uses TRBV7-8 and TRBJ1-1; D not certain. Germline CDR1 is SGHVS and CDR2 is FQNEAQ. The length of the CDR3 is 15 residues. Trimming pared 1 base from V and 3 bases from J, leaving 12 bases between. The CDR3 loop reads CASSLGSALYTEAFF. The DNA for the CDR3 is TGTGCCAGCAGCTTAGGGTCTGCTCTCTACACTGAAGCTTTCTTT.

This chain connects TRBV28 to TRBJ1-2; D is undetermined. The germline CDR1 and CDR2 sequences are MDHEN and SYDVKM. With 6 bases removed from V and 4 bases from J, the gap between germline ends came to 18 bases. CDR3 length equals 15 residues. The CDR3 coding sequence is TGTGCCAGCAGCTCTGGACCGTGGCGGGGCTATGGCTACACCTTC. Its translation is CASSSGPWRGYGYTF.

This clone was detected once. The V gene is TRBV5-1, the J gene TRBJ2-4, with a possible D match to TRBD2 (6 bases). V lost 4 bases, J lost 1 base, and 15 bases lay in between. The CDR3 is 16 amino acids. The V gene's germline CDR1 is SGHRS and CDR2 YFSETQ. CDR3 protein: CASSAWGEVAKNIQYF. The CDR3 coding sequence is TGCGCCAGCAGCGCCTGGGGGGAGGTCGCCAAAAACATTCAGTACTTC. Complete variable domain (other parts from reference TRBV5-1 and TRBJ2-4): KAGVTQTPRYLIKTRGQQVTLSCSPISGHRSVSWYQQTPGQGLQFLFEYFSETQRNKGNFPGRFSGRQFSNSRSEMNVSTLELGDSALYLCASSAWGEVAKNIQYFGAGTRLSVL.

The CDR3 is CASRRRLAGETGELFF. The CDR3 DNA reads as TGTGCCAGCAGACGACGCCTAGCGGGAGAGACCGGGGAGCTGTTTTTT. The rearrangement links TRBV27 to TRBJ2-2; 10 nucleotides agree with TRBD2. The V and J ends lost 6 bases and 5 bases, in that order; junction bases with no gene match: 9. This CDR3 has 16 amino acids. CDR1 is MNHEY, CDR2 SMNVEV, per germline (reference sequence).

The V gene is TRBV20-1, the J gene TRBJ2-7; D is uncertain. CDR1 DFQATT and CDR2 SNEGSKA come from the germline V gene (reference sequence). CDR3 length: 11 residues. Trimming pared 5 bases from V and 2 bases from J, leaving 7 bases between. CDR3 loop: CSAFQAYEQYF. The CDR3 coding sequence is TGCAGTGCTTTTCAGGCCTACGAGCAGTACTTC.

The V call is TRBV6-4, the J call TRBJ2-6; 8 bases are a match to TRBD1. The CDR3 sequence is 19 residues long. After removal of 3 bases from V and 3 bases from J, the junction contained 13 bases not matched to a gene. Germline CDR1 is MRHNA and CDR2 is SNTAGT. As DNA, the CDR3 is TGTGCCAGCAGTGAAGAAGTCCGGGACAGGATTTGTGGGGCCAACGTCCTGACTTTC. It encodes CASSEEVRDRICGANVLTF.

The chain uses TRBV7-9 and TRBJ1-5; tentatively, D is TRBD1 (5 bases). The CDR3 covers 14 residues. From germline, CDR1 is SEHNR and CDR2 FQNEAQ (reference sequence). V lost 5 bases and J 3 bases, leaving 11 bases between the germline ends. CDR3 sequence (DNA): TGTGCCAGCAGCAGGGCGGGGCCCAATCAGCCCCAGCATTTT. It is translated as CASSRAGPNQPQHF. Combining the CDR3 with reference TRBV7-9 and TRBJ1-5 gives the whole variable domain DTGVSQNPRHKITKRGQNVTFRCDPISEHNRLYWYRQTLGQGPEFLTYFQNEAQLEKSRLLSDRFSAERPKGSFSTLEIQRTEQGDSAMYLCASSRAGPNQPQHFGDGTRLSIL.

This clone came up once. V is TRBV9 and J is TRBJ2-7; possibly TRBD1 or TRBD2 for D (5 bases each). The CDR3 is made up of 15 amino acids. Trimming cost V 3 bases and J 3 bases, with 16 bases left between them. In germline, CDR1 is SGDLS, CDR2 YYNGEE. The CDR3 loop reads CASSASPGTIYEQYF. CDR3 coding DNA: TGTGCCAGCAGCGCCAGCCCCGGGACCATCTACGAGCAGTACTTC.

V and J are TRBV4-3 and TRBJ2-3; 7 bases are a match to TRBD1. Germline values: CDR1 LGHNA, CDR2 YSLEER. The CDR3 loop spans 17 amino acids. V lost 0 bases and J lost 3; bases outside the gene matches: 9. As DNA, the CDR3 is TGCGCCAGCAGCCAAGATCGAGAACAGGGGTTGACAGATACGCAGTATTTT. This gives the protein CASSQDREQGLTDTQYF.

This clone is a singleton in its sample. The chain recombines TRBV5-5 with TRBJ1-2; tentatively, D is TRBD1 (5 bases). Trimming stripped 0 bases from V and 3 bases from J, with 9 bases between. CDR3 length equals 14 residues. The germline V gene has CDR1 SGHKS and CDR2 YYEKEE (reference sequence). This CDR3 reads CASSLGGAHYGYTF. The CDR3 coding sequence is TGTGCCAGCAGCTTGGGTGGGGCCCACTATGGCTACACCTTC.

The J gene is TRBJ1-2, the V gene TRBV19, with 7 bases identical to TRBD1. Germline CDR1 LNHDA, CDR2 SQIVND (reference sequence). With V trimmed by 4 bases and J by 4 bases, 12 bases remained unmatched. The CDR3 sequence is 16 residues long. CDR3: CASSTLRDSSAYGYTF. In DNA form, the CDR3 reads TGTGCCAGTAGTACCCTACGGGACAGTTCAGCCTATGGCTACACCTTC.

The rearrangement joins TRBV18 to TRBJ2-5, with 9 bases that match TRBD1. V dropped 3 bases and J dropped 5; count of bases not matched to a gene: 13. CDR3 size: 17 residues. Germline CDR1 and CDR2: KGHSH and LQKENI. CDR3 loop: CASSPYTGQGRAETQYF. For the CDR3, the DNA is TGTGCCAGCTCACCTTACACCGGACAGGGGCGGGCGGAGACCCAGTACTTC. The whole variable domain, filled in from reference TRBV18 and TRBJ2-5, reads NAGVMQNPRHLVRRRGQEARLRCSPMKGHSHVYWYRQLPEEGLKFMVYLQKENIIDESGMPKERFSAEFPKEGPSILRIQQVVRGDSAAYFCASSPYTGQGRAETQYFGPGTRLLVL.

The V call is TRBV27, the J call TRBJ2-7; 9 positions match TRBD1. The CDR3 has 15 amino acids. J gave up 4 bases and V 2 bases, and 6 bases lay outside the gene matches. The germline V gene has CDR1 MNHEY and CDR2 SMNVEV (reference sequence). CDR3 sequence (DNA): TGTGCCAGCAGTTTACGACAGGGGGGAGTATACGAGCAGTACTTC. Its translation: CASSLRQGGVYEQYF.

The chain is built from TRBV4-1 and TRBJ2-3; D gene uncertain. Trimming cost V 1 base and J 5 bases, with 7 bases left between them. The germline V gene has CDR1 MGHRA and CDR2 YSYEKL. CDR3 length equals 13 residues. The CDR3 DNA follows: TGCGCCAGCAGCCAAGTACCGGGAGATACGCAGTATTTT. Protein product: CASSQVPGDTQYF.